The 28 T cell receptor beta chains in this list originate from one sample, sequenced in a study of cytomegalovirus exposure and HLA in healthy donors. A multiplex PCR was run with 60 Vbeta primers and 13 Jbeta primers. This table comes from immunoSEQ multiplex PCR, and its TCRdb copy is limited to in-frame clones, with some not included. The profile shows some 140,000 clones, about 85% of them singletons. Sequencing was carried out using PBMCs. These receptor sequences come from a female donor in good health and CMV-seronegative.

This clone was detected a few times. J is TRBJ1-1 and V is TRBV4-1, with D uncertain. CDR3 length: 17 residues. Between the trimmed V and J ends, which lost 1 base and 8 bases, there was a span of 23 bases. The germline V gene has CDR1 MGHRA and CDR2 YSYEKL. The CDR3 loop reads CASSQGAGRALSREAFF. CDR3 sequence (DNA): TGCGCCAGCAGCCAAGGCGCGGGAAGGGCCCTGTCGAGGGAAGCTTTCTTT.

This chain uses TRBV28 with TRBJ2-7; tentative D call: TRBD2 (7 bases). The CDR3 has 13 residues. V lost 3 bases to trimming and J lost 4 bases, with 10 bases between them. Germline CDR1 and CDR2: MDHEN and SYDVKM. The CDR3 is CASSFAGAYEQYF. CDR3 bases: TGTGCCAGCAGTTTCGCGGGGGCATACGAGCAGTACTTC.

This chain links TRBV18 with TRBJ1-2; D may be TRBD1 (6 bases). The CDR3 loop spans 14 amino acids. V lost 2 bases, J lost 2 bases, and 9 bases lay in between. Germline V gives CDR1 KGHSH, CDR2 LQKENI. CDR3 in DNA: TGTGCCAGCTCACCATCAGGGACAAACTATGGCTACACCTTC. Its translation: CASSPSGTNYGYTF.

V is TRBV5-1 and J is TRBJ2-1, with 9 bases aligning to TRBD2. V trimming: 1 base; J trimming: 3 bases; junction bases outside the gene matches: 8. The germline V gene has CDR1 SGHRS and CDR2 YFSETQ. This CDR3 spans 17 amino acids. The CDR3 nucleotides are TGCGCCAGCAGCTTGTCGGCGGCGACTAGCGGCTACAATGAGCAGTTCTTC. It codes for CASSLSAATSGYNEQFF.

This clone was seen just once. The chain uses TRBV6-5 and TRBJ2-2; TRBD2 might be the D (5 bases). V gave up 8 bases and J gave up 5 bases, with 9 bases separating them. Germline V lookup: CDR1 MNHEY, CDR2 SVGAGI. The CDR3 sequence is 12 residues long. Here the CDR3 DNA reads TGTGCCAGCTCGCGCGGGACCGGGGAGCTGTTTTTT. Translated: CASSRGTGELFF.

This chain connects TRBV28 to TRBJ1-3, with D tentatively TRBD1 (6 bases). The V gene lost 3 bases and the J gene lost 2 bases, with 8 bases spanning the gap. Germline V gene lookup returns CDR1 MDHEN and CDR2 SYDVKM. The CDR3 totals 14 residues. The CDR3 loop is CASSFNRAGNTIYF. The CDR3 DNA sequence: TGTGCCAGCAGTTTCAACAGGGCTGGAAACACCATATATTTT.

The J gene is TRBJ1-1, the V gene TRBV7-8; a weak D match, TRBD1 (6 bases). The CDR3 length is 16 residues. With 8 bases removed from V and 1 base from J, the gap between germline ends came to 20 bases. Germline assignment: CDR1 SGHVS and CDR2 FQNEAQ. The CDR3 bases are TGTGCCAGCCGGTACAGGGTAGGTTTGGGGAACACTGAAGCTTTCTTT. It specifies CASRYRVGLGNTEAFF.

The chain employs TRBV28 and TRBJ2-1, with TRBD1 identical over 7 bases. V trimming: 7 bases; J trimming: 7 bases; junction bases outside the gene matches: 10. CDR1 is MDHEN and CDR2 is SYDVKM in the germline V gene. CDR3 length: 14 residues. The CDR3 nucleotides read TGTGCCAGCAATGCAGGGGGTGTTCGGAATGAGCAGTTCTTC. This sequence encodes CASNAGGVRNEQFF.

This clone appeared a few times. V usage is TRBV28 and J usage is TRBJ2-7, with 9 bases aligning to TRBD1. Germline V lookup: CDR1 MDHEN, CDR2 SYDVKM. This CDR3 is built from 13 residues. V was pared by 4 bases and J by 4 bases, with 2 bases of the junction left unmatched. The CDR3 sequence: CASSWDRVYEQYF. CDR3 sequence (DNA): TGTGCCAGCAGTTGGGACAGGGTGTACGAGCAGTACTTC.

The rearrangement joins TRBV7-2 to TRBJ1-5; no clear D gene. Looked up from germline, CDR1 is SGHTA and CDR2 is FQGNSA. V lost 1 base to trimming and J lost 6 bases, with 13 bases between them. The CDR3 totals 15 residues. The chain's CDR3 is CASSLVSGEGQPQHF. As DNA, the CDR3 is TGTGCCAGCAGCTTAGTATCAGGTGAGGGTCAGCCCCAGCATTTT.

This chain links TRBV6-5 with TRBJ2-5; D perhaps matches TRBD2 (5 bases). This CDR3 is 14 amino acids long. The germline gives CDR1 MNHEY, CDR2 SVGAGI. Trimming stripped 8 bases from V and 2 bases from J, with 15 bases between. This chain's CDR3 is CASVGSSAQETQYF. Written as DNA, the CDR3 is TGTGCCAGCGTGGGGAGTAGCGCACAAGAGACCCAGTACTTC.

The V call is TRBV11-2, the J call TRBJ2-3; TRBD2 agrees at 7 bases. The CDR3 sequence is 15 residues long. Germline CDR1 SGHAT, CDR2 FQNNGV. Unmatched junction bases numbered 7, after V lost 2 bases and J lost 5 bases. CDR3 sequence (DNA): TGTGCCAGCAGCTTAAACAGCGGGGCCGGAGATACGCAGTATTTT. Protein: CASSLNSGAGDTQYF. Variable domain in full (rest from reference TRBV11-2 and TRBJ2-3): EAGVAQSPRYKIIEKRQSVAFWCNPISGHATLYWYQQILGQGPKLLIQFQNNGVVDDSQLPKDRFSAERLKGVDSTLKIQPAKLEDSAVYLCASSLNSGAGDTQYFGPGTRLTVL.

CDR3 bases: TGTGCCAGCAGCTTGGCCGGACAGGTCTATGGCTACACCTTC. This sequence encodes CASSLAGQVYGYTF. V usage is TRBV5-6 and J usage is TRBJ1-2; 7 positions agree with TRBD1. The germline CDR1 and CDR2 sequences are SGHDT and YYEEEE. Trimming took 0 bases from V and 4 from J; bases not matched to a gene: 3. CDR3 size: 14 residues.

The chain joins TRBV5-1 to TRBJ1-1; D not resolved. The CDR3 is made up of 14 amino acids. Germline V lookup: CDR1 SGHRS, CDR2 YFSETQ. V dropped 0 bases and J dropped 3 bases, with 9 bases sitting between them. The CDR3 here is CASSLEAGHTEAFF. The CDR3 DNA sequence: TGCGCCAGCAGCTTGGAAGCGGGCCACACTGAAGCTTTCTTT.

This CDR3 is CASSLDRRGLFF. The DNA of the CDR3 is TGTGCCAGCAGCTTAGACCGACGGGGTCTGTTTTTT. V is TRBV11-2 and J is TRBJ1-4; D gene ambiguous. Trimming pared 0 bases from V and 14 bases from J, leaving 10 bases between. The CDR3 length is 12 residues. Germline values: CDR1 SGHAT, CDR2 FQNNGV.

The chain combines TRBV10-3 with TRBJ2-3; 10 bases map to TRBD1. The CDR3 is 16 amino acids. Germline V gene data show CDR1 as ENHRY and CDR2 as SYGVKD. V trimming: 6 bases; J trimming: 0 bases; junction bases outside the gene matches: 6. The CDR3 coding sequence is TGTGCCATCAGAGATCCGGGACAGGGGAGCACAGATACGCAGTATTTT. Residues: CAIRDPGQGSTDTQYF.

This chain uses TRBV9 with TRBJ1-2; tentatively, D is TRBD1 (5 bases). Trimming removed 3 bases at V and 6 bases at J, with 9 bases between. CDR3 length: 12 amino acids. CDR1 SGDLS and CDR2 YYNGEE come from the germline V gene. The CDR3 sequence is CASSAGVHGYTF. The CDR3 bases are TGTGCCAGCAGCGCGGGGGTGCATGGCTACACCTTC.

The chain carries TRBV5-4 and TRBJ2-5; D uncertain. CDR1 SGHNT and CDR2 YYREEE come from the germline V gene (reference sequence). CDR3 size: 12 residues. V was trimmed by 4 bases and J by 2 bases, leaving 6 bases between them. CDR3 sequence: CASSLGQETQYF. DNA of the CDR3: TGTGCCAGCAGCCTAGGTCAAGAGACCCAGTACTTC.

The chain combines TRBV19 with TRBJ1-2; TRBD1 agrees at 9 bases. Germline-derived CDR1 and CDR2 are LNHDA and SQIVND (reference sequence). With 7 bases clipped from V and 7 bases from J, the junction kept 10 bases outside the gene matches. The CDR3 length is 14 residues. CDR3 nucleotides: TGTGCCAGTAACGTGGACAGGGGCCTTAGTGGCTACACCTTC. This codes for CASNVDRGLSGYTF.

The chain carries TRBV6-6 and TRBJ1-4, with D possibly being TRBD1 (6 bases). The V end lost 6 bases, the J end lost 13 bases, and 18 bases lay between the germline ends. This CDR3 has 13 residues. Germline CDR1 MNHNY, CDR2 SVGAGI (reference sequence). Here the CDR3 reads CASSRLEGVGLFF. CDR3 DNA sequence: TGTGCCAGCAGCCGCCTCGAGGGGGTGGGACTGTTTTTT.

V is TRBV9 and J is TRBJ2-1, with D tentatively TRBD2 (6 bases). CDR1 SGDLS and CDR2 YYNGEE come from the germline V gene. The CDR3 length is 15 residues. Trimming stripped 0 bases from V and 9 bases from J, with 16 bases between. The CDR3 loop reads CASSVGDWGRGEQFF. Written as DNA, the CDR3 is TGTGCCAGCAGCGTAGGGGACTGGGGCCGCGGTGAGCAGTTCTTC.

This chain joins TRBV27 and TRBJ2-7; a possible D gene is TRBD2 (6 bases). Trimming stripped 8 bases from V and 4 bases from J, with 21 bases between. The CDR3 consists of 15 residues. Germline CDR1 MNHEY, CDR2 SMNVEV (reference sequence). CDR3: CASSRGGARRYEQYF. The CDR3 DNA follows: TGTGCCAGCTCCAGAGGCGGGGCGCGTAGGTACGAGCAGTACTTC.

This clone turned up a few times. The CDR3 is CALDRGNQPQHF. CDR3 coding DNA: TGTGCCTTGGACAGAGGCAATCAGCCCCAGCATTTT. The V call is TRBV30, the J call TRBJ1-5; maybe TRBD1 (6 bases). Germline CDR1 reads GTSNPN; CDR2 reads SVGIG (reference sequence). The CDR3 has 12 amino acids. The V end was cut by 7 bases, the J end by 2 bases, with 9 bases between.

The rearrangement links TRBV28 to TRBJ1-6, with D unresolved. Between the trimmed V and J ends, which lost 3 bases and 8 bases, there was a span of 11 bases. Germline CDR1 and CDR2: MDHEN and SYDVKM. This CDR3 is built from 14 residues. The CDR3 bases are TGTGCCAGCAGTTTTAACAGCCAAGATTCACCCCTCCACTTT. It codes for CASSFNSQDSPLHF.

This clone was seen only a few times. V gene TRBV5-1 combines with J gene TRBJ1-1, with a weak D call TRBD1 (5 bases). The ends were cut back, 0 bases at V and 7 bases at J, with 13 bases in the middle. This CDR3 is 14 amino acids long. Germline V CDR1 and CDR2: SGHRS, YFSETQ. CDR3 region: CASSLDTGGCEAFF. CDR3 coding DNA: TGCGCCAGCAGCTTGGACACAGGCGGATGTGAAGCTTTCTTT.

The chain couples TRBV5-5 to TRBJ1-1; D gene unclear. Germline lookup yields CDR1 SGHKS and CDR2 YYEKEE (reference sequence). CDR3 length equals 15 residues. V was trimmed by 2 bases and J by 3 bases, leaving 14 bases between them. CDR3 in amino acids: CASSFEVGSYTEAFF. The CDR3 nucleotides are TGTGCCAGCAGCTTCGAGGTAGGATCTTACACTGAAGCTTTCTTT.

This clone was detected only once. The rearrangement joins TRBV5-8 to TRBJ2-1, with D possibly being TRBD2 (5 bases). Germline V gene lookup returns CDR1 SGHTS and CDR2 YDEGEE. The germline V and J ends were trimmed by 6 bases and 0 bases, with 13 bases remaining between them. The CDR3 consists of 15 residues. The CDR3 is CASILRVYSYNEQFF. The DNA for the CDR3 is TGTGCCAGCATCCTGCGGGTTTACTCCTACAATGAGCAGTTCTTC.

This chain links TRBV5-1 with TRBJ2-3, with 8 nucleotides matching TRBD1. The V segment lost 2 bases and the J segment 5 bases; nucleotides outside the gene matches: 7. The germline V gene has CDR1 SGHRS and CDR2 YFSETQ. The CDR3 covers 15 residues. The CDR3 DNA reads TGCGCCAGCAGCTTACCGAGACAGGGGTTAGATACGCAGTATTTT. Protein product: CASSLPRQGLDTQYF.